These T cell receptor beta chains were read from a single sample in a study of PD-1 blockade in mismatch repair-deficient tumors. Generated by immunoSEQ multiplex PCR, the TCRdb table keeps only in-frame clones and is missing some. The data show about 25,000 clones, roughly 83% seen once. This specimen was PBMCs, taken before pembrolizumab treatment. These receptors were collected from an adult with mismatch repair-deficient cancer. The CDR3 runs from the conserved cysteine through the conserved F or W. The D gene is left open where the match is weak. The size entry is marked missing in some rows and otherwise reads once, few, many or a size class.

>TRBD1|TRBV6-1|TRBJ1-2|-
TGTGCCAGCAGTCTGGAGGGGGCGTGGTATGGCTACACCTTC
CASSLEGAWYGYTF
>TRBD1|TRBV9|TRBJ1-1|-
TGTGCCAGCAGCGTAACAGGGGGCTCGGACACTGAAGCTTTCTTT
CASSVTGGSDTEAFF
>-|TRBV27|TRBJ2-1|-
TGTGCCAGCAGTCCCTCGGGAGTGCGGGTCTACAATGAGCAGTTCTTC
CASSPSGVRVYNEQFF
>-|TRBV19|TRBJ2-2|-
TGTGCCAGTAGTATAAACGGGAACACCGGGGAGCTGTTTTTT
CASSINGNTGELFF
>-|TRBV19|TRBJ1-3|-
TGTGCCAGTACCACTAACGGGGGGACCCTGCAAGGAAACACCATATATTTT
CASTTNGGTLQGNTIYF
>TRBD2|TRBV27|TRBJ2-2|-
TGTGCCAGCAGTGCCCGGACTAGCGGGATAAGTAACACCGGGGAGCTGTTTTTT
CASSARTSGISNTGELFF
>TRBD1|TRBV7-9|TRBJ2-3|-
TGTGCCAGCAGCCCCAGGGGGCCAGATACGCAGTATTTT
CASSPRGPDTQYF
>-|TRBV19|TRBJ2-7|-
TGTGCCAGTAGCATCGGGTCCGGCTACGAGCAGTACTTC
CASSIGSGYEQYF
>-|TRBV18|TRBJ1-2|-
TGTGCCAGCTCGCCTCGACCACAGGGTGGGGGCTACACCTTC
CASSPRPQGGGYTF
>-|TRBV28|TRBJ2-5|-
TGTGCCAGCAGTTTAGGCGGAGTACAAGAGACCCAGTACTTC
CASSLGGVQETQYF
>-|TRBV5-1|TRBJ1-1|-
TGCGCCAGCAGCTTGGCCGTTGGGGGCGGCGTGAACACTGAAGCTTTCTTT
CASSLAVGGGVNTEAFF
>-|TRBV11-2|TRBJ2-7|-
TGTGCCAGCAGCTTATATCCGGAGTTTCCCTATGAGCAGTACTTC
CASSLYPEFPYEQYF
>TRBD2|TRBV2|TRBJ2-7|-
TGTGCCAGCAGTGAAACCCCTTTGGGGGGGAGGGCCTACGAGCAGTACTTC
CASSETPLGGRAYEQYF
>TRBD2|TRBV5-1|TRBJ2-5|once
TGCGCCAGCAGCTTGGACGAGGGAGGGCCTTGGGAGACCCAGTACTTC
CASSLDEGGPWETQYF
>TRBD1|TRBV7-9|TRBJ2-7|once
TGTGCCAGCAGCTTTACAGGGGCTGGAGCCTACGAGCAGTACTTC
CASSFTGAGAYEQYF
>TRBD2|TRBV4-1|TRBJ2-7|few
TGCGCCAGCCAGCAGTGGGCGGGAGAGGGCTCCTACGAGCAGTACTTC
CASQQWAGEGSYEQYF
>-|TRBV11-2|TRBJ1-5|-
TGTGCCACCAGGAGGCTTGGCAATCAGCCCCAGCATTTT
CATRRLGNQPQHF
>TRBD1|TRBV28|TRBJ2-2|once
TGTGCCAGCAGAGGGGACAGGGTAGGGACCGGGGAGCTGTTTTTT
CASRGDRVGTGELFF
>-|TRBV12-5|TRBJ1-1|-
TGTGCTAGTGGTTTATTAGCGAACACTGAAGCTTTCTTT
CASGLLANTEAFF
>-|TRBV27|TRBJ2-7|-
TGTGCCAGCAGTTTAAACAGATACTACGAGCAGTACTTC
CASSLNRYYEQYF
>TRBD2|TRBV27|TRBJ2-7|few
TGTGCCAGCAGTCTGGGACTAGCGACTACCTACGAGCAGTACTTC
CASSLGLATTYEQYF
>-|TRBV28|TRBJ1-2|-
TGTGCCAGCAGACCCGGGGGAGGGGGCTATGGCTACACCTTC
CASRPGGGGYGYTF
>-|TRBV18|TRBJ2-5|-
TGTGCCAGCTCACGTCAGGGGTCGGGAGAGACCCAGTACTTC
CASSRQGSGETQYF
>-|TRBV28|TRBJ1-5|-
TGTGCCAGCAGGTTCACCAGGGATGATCAGCCCCAGCATTTT
CASRFTRDDQPQHF
>TRBD2|TRBV19|TRBJ2-7|-
TGTGCCAGTAGGCTCCGGGACTACTCCTACGAGCAGTACTTC
CASRLRDYSYEQYF
>-|TRBV9|TRBJ2-6|-
TGTGCCAGCAGCGTAGGGTCAGGCTTTGCTGGGGCCAACGTCCTGACTTTC
CASSVGSGFAGANVLTF
>TRBD1|TRBV7-6|TRBJ2-7|-
TGTGCCAGCAGCCTAGAGGACAGGCCTAAATACGAGCAGTACTTC
CASSLEDRPKYEQYF
>TRBD1|TRBV6-1|TRBJ1-2|-
TGTGCCAGTTCCAGGGGGGTCTACACCTTC
CASSRGVYTF
>TRBD2|TRBV15|TRBJ2-7|-
TGTGCCACCAGCAGAGAAGGACTAGCGGCGGCGGGCGAGCAGTACTTC
CATSREGLAAAGEQYF
>-|TRBV27|TRBJ2-7|-
TGTGCCAGCAGTTTCTCGGGGATCCACGAGCAGTACTTC
CASSFSGIHEQYF
>TRBD2|TRBV4-1|TRBJ2-1|-
TGCGCCAGCAGACTGAGCGGGAGTTCTGGGAATGAGCAGTTCTTC
CASRLSGSSGNEQFF
>TRBD2|TRBV30|TRBJ2-1|-
TGTGCCTGGAGTGTATCGGTACTAGCGGGAGTAAGCTCCTACAATGAGCAGTTCTTC
CAWSVSVLAGVSSYNEQFF
>TRBD1|TRBV6-4|TRBJ1-1|-
TGTGCCAGCAGCCCATCTGTGGGACAGGGTGTTTCTGAAGCTTTCTTT
CASSPSVGQGVSEAFF
>-|TRBV28|TRBJ2-5|-
TGTGCCAGCAGTTTAGGGGGCGCGACTCAAGAGACCCAGTACTTC
CASSLGGATQETQYF
>TRBD1|TRBV7-3|TRBJ1-2|-
TGTGCCAGCAGCTTCGGGGACAGGAACCAAGGCTATGGCTACACCTTC
CASSFGDRNQGYGYTF
>-|TRBV9|TRBJ2-3|-
TGTGCCAGCAGCGGCCTAGCGAGCCGCACAGATACGCAGTATTTT
CASSGLASRTDTQYF
>TRBD2|TRBV7-2|TRBJ2-1|once
TGTGCCAGCAGCTCCATTAGCGGGATAATCTACAATGAGCAGTTCTTC
CASSSISGIIYNEQFF
>-|TRBV27|TRBJ2-5|once
TGTGCCAGCAGTTTCGCGGCCGCCCAAGAGACCCAGTACTTC
CASSFAAAQETQYF
>TRBD1|TRBV5-1|TRBJ1-2|-
TGCGCCAGCAGCTTGGGACAGGGTACCTATGGCTACACCTTC
CASSLGQGTYGYTF
>-|TRBV27|TRBJ1-2|-
TGTGCCAGCAGTCCCCGAGAGGGCGCCTATGGCTACACCTTC
CASSPREGAYGYTF
>-|TRBV15|TRBJ2-3|-
TGTGCCACCAGCAGAGGAAGCGGGAGCACAGATACGCAGTATTTT
CATSRGSGSTDTQYF
>TRBD1|TRBV28|TRBJ1-5|-
TGTGCCAGCAGCCCACAGGGGGCGAGTCAGCCCCAGCATTTT
CASSPQGASQPQHF
>TRBD2|TRBV18|TRBJ2-1|-
TGTGCCAGCTCACCCCTTGGAGCCACTAGCGGGAGGGCCAGAGGTCGGAATGAGCAGTTCTTC
CASSPLGATSGRARGRNEQFF
>-|TRBV5-6|TRBJ1-2|-
TGTGCCAGCAGCTTGGTACAGTATGGCTACACCTTC
CASSLVQYGYTF
>TRBD2|TRBV23-1|TRBJ2-3|-
TGCGCCAGCAGTCACAGCGGGAATGGAGATACGCAGTATTTT
CASSHSGNGDTQYF